This record concerns one T cell receptor beta chain sequence. It lacks a known antigen. No base quality values were provided; no much bigger clone lies one nucleotide off. The immunoSEQ Assay, a bias-controlled multiplex PCR, was used to amplify TCRbeta CDR3 regions from genomic DNA. Per the original workflow: Nucleated cell counts per sample were estimated from amplification of reference gene primers within the assay. To quantify the absolute abundance of each unique TCRbeta CDR3 rearrangement, sequence reads were collapsed and filtered. Productive Simpson clonality was computed per sample as the square root of Simpson's diversity index over productive rearrangements. TCRdb's version of the immuneACCESS table is confined to in-frame rearrangements and falls short of the full clone set. An unresolved V gene accounts for under half of the shortfall where checked; the remainder is of unknown origin. The V and J calls and clone size come from that table; D and trimming were worked out from the DNA. Recorded for this sample are under 150,000 clones; around 80% of them occurred a single time. Of the sample, 4.2% is held by the ten largest clones.

The collaborating institutions used their own protocols to collect whole blood in K2EDTA tubes. For TCRbeta analysis, collaborators shipped samples in one of three forms: frozen whole blood, isolated PBMCs, or DNA extracted from either of those sample types. The sample comes from a study of blood T cell repertoires in COVID-19 (TCRdb year 2020). About the full investigation: The collaborator samples originated in the United States, Italy and Spain and spanned the acute and convalescent phases of COVID-19. The prospective study material was composed of cDNA or gDNA derived from T cells, B-cell-depleted T cells, or PBMCs. Nearly every sample came with metadata listing a de-identified subject ID, COVID-19 status, age in years and sex. The repertoires were released in a freely available public database intended as a resource for research on the immune response to SARS-CoV-2. Subjects who had been exposed to COVID-19, were actively infected with it, or had recovered from it provided the deeply sampled blood TCRbeta repertoires that made up the dataset. Where HLA class I and class II types were available, the types were taken from metadata supplied by the sample provider, not from assay-based typing. Samples were obtained from the ongoing ImmuneRACE study (first 160 participants) and from 950 to 1,500 subjects provided by 6 global collaborators.

The CDR3 numbers 16 residues from cysteine through phenylalanine. Only CDR3 DNA is held: 48 bases, read in frame from base 1. V is cut back by 3 bases and J by 5 bases, with 9 bases in the junction unmatched. From the germline V gene (reference sequence), CDR1 is LNHDA and CDR2 is SQIVND. Here is what the overall study found, with its caveats: Clinical and demographic metadata were provided uncurated, with the amount varying by source and participant.

The chain was built from TRBV19 and TRBJ1-1, and 10 junction bases match TRBD1. The TCR was taken from a man aged 55 to 70 with acute or convalescent COVID-19. The source material was peripheral blood. The sequenced DNA: TGTGCCAGTAGTATTGGTGCATGGGACAGGGGTACTGAAGCTTTCTTT. Its protein is CASSIGAWDRGTEAFF.